Sequencing of this TCR beta chain was carried out in a study of T cell changes during pregnancy in multiple sclerosis. Profiled with immunoSEQ multiplex PCR; TCRdb holds only in-frame clones, not every one. The table has tens of thousands of clones, roughly 92% seen once. The CDR3 runs 11 residues. The germline gives CDR1 SGHKS, CDR2 YYEKEE (reference sequence). V lost 3 bases, J lost 4 bases, and 4 bases lay in between. This receptor was obtained from a female donor with multiple sclerosis, enrolled in a pregnancy study. The chain uses TRBV5-5 and TRBJ2-5; D ambiguous. The specimen comprised peripheral blood, sampled in the first trimester of pregnancy. CDR3 amino acids: CASSSGETQYF. As DNA, the CDR3 is TGTGCCAGCAGCTCGGGAGAGACCCAGTACTTC. Full variable domain (missing parts from reference TRBV5-5 and TRBJ2-5): DAGVTQSPTHLIKTRGQQVTLRCSPISGHKSVSWYQQVLGQGPQFIFQYYEKEERGRGNFPDRFSARQFPNYSSELNVNALLLGDSALYLCASSSGETQYFGPGTRLLVL.